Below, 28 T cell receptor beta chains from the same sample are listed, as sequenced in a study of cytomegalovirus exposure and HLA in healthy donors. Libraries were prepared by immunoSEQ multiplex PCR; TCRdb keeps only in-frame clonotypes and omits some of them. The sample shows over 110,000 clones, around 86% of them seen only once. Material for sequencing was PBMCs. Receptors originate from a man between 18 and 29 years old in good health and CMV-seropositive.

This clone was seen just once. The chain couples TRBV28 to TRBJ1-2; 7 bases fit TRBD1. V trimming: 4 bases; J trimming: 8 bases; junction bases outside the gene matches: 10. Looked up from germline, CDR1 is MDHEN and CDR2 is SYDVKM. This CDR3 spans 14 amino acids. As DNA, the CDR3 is TGTGCCAGCAGTTCAAGGGGGCGGGTGATCGGCTACACCTTC. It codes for CASSSRGRVIGYTF.

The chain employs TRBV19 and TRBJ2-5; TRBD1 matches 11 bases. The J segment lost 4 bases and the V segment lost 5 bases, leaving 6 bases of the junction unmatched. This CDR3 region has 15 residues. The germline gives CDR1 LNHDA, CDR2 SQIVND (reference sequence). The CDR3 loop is CASSPWTGGVETQYF. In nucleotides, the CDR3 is TGTGCCAGTAGTCCCTGGACAGGGGGCGTAGAGACCCAGTACTTC.

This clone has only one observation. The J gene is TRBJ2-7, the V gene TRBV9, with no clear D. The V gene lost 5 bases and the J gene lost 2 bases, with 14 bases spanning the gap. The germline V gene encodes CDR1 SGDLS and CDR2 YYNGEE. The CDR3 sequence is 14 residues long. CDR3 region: CASSVMSLTYEQYF. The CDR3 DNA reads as TGTGCCAGCAGTGTCATGAGTTTAACCTACGAGCAGTACTTC.

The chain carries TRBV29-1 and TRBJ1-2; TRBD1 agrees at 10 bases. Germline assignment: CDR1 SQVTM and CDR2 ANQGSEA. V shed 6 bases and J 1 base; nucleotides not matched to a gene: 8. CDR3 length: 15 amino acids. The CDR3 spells CSVSDRGLRNYGYTF. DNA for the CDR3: TGCAGCGTCAGCGACAGGGGGCTCCGTAACTATGGCTACACCTTC. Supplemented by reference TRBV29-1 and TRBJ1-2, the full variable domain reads SAVISQKPSRDICQRGTSLTIQCQVDSQVTMMFWYRQQPGQSLTLIATANQGSEATYESGFVIDKFPISRPNLTFSTLTVSNMSPEDSSIYLCSVSDRGLRNYGYTFGSGTRLTVV.

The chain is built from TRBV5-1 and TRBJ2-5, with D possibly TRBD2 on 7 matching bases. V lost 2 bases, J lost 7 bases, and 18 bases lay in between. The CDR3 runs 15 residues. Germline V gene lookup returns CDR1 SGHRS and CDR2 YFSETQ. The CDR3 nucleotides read TGCGCCAGCAGCTTACTGACTAGGGGGGGAGTGACCCAGTACTTC. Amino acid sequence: CASSLLTRGGVTQYF.

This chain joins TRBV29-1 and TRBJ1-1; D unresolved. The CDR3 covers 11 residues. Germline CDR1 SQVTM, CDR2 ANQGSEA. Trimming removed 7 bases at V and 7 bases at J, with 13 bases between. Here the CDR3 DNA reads TGCAGCGCAGGAAGCGGGGATGAAGCTTTCTTT. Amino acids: CSAGSGDEAFF.

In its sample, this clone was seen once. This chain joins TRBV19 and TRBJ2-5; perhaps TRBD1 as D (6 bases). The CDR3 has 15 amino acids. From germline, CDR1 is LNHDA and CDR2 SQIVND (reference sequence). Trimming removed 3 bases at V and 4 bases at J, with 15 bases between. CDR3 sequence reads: CASSIDIQGRETQYF. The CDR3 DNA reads TGTGCCAGTAGTATTGATATTCAGGGGCGAGAGACCCAGTACTTC.

The CDR3 DNA reads TGTGCCAGTAGTACGACAGGGCCCGCGGGACAGCCCCAGCATTTT. As protein: CASSTTGPAGQPQHF. The chain uses TRBV19 and TRBJ1-5; 7 bases map to TRBD1. V was pared by 4 bases and J by 7 bases, with 10 bases of the junction left unmatched. CDR1 and CDR2 (germline): LNHDA, SQIVND (reference sequence). The CDR3 is 15 residues long.

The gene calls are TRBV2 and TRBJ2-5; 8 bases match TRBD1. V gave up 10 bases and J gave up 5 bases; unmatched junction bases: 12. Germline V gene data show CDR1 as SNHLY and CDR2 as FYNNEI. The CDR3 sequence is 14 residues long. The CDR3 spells CAMLLDRDRETQYF. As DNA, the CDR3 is TGTGCCATGTTATTAGATCGGGACAGGGAGACCCAGTACTTC.

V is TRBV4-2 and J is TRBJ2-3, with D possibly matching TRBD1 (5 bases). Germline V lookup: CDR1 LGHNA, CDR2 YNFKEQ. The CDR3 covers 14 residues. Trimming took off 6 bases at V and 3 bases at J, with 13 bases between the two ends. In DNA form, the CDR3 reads TGTGCCAGCAGTCAGGGCGACGGGACAGATACGCAGTATTTT. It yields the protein CASSQGDGTDTQYF.

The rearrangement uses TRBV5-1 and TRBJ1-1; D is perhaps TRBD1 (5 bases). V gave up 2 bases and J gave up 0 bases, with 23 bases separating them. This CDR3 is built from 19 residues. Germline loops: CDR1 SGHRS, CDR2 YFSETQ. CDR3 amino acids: CASSFTSGQGRFMNTEAFF. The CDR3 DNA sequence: TGCGCCAGCAGCTTCACCTCCGGGCAGGGAAGGTTTATGAACACTGAAGCTTTCTTT. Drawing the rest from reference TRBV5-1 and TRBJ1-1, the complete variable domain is KAGVTQTPRYLIKTRGQQVTLSCSPISGHRSVSWYQQTPGQGLQFLFEYFSETQRNKGNFPGRFSGRQFSNSRSEMNVSTLELGDSALYLCASSFTSGQGRFMNTEAFFGQGTRLTVV.

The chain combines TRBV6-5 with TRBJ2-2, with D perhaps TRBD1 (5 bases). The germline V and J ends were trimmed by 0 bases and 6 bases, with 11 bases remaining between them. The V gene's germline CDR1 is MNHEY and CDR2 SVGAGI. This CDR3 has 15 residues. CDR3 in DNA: TGTGCCAGCAGTTACTCAGGCAGGGCGGCCGGGGAGCTGTTTTTT. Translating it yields CASSYSGRAAGELFF.

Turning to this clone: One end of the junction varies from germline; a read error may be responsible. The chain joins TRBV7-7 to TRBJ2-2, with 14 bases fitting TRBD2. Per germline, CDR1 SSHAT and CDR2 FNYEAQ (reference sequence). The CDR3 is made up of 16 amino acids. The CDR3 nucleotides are TGTGCTAGCAGCCGGGGACTAGCGGGAGCGGACGGGGAGCTGTTTTTT. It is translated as CASSRGLAGADGELFF. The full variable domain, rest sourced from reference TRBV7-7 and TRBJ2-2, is GAGVSQSPRYKVTKRGQDVTLRCDPISSHATLYWYQQALGQGPEFLTYFNYEAQPDKSGLPSDRFSAERPEGSISTLTIQRTEQRDSAMYRCASSRGLAGADGELFFGEGSRLTVL.

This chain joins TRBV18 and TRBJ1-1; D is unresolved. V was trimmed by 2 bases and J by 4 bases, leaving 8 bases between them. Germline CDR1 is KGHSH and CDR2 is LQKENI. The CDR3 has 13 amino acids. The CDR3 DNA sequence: TGTGCCAGCTCACCATCGGCGGTCACTGAAGCTTTCTTT. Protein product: CASSPSAVTEAFF.

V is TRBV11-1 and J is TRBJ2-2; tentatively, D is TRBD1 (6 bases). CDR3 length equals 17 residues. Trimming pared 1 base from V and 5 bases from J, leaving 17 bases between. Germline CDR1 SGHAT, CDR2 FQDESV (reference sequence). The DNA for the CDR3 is TGTGCCAGCAGCTTAGTGGGTCTCGGACAGATGACCGGGGAGCTGTTTTTT. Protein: CASSLVGLGQMTGELFF.

CDR3 sequence (DNA): TGTGCCAGCAGCAGACAGCAAGAGACCCAGTACTTC. Protein product: CASSRQQETQYF. The V and J genes are TRBV5-6 and TRBJ2-5; maybe TRBD1 (5 bases). CDR3 length: 12 residues. Germline V gene lookup returns CDR1 SGHDT and CDR2 YYEEEE. Trimming left V 4 bases short and J 2 bases short, with 6 bases between.

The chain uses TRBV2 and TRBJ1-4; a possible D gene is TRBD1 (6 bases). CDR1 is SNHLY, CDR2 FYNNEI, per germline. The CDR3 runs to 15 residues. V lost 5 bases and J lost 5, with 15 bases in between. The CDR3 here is CASSPQTGLNEKLFF. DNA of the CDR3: TGTGCCAGCAGTCCCCAGACAGGATTAAATGAAAAACTGTTTTTT. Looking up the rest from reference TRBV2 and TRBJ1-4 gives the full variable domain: EPEVTQTPSHQVTQMGQEVILRCVPISNHLYFYWYRQILGQKVEFLVSFYNNEISEKSEIFDDQFSVERPDGSNFTLKIRSTKLEDSAMYFCASSPQTGLNEKLFFGSGTQLSVL.

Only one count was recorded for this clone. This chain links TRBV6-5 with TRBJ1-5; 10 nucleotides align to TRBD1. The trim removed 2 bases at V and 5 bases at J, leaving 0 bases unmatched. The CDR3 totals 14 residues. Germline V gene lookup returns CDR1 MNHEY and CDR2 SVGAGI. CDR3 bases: TGTGCCAGCAGTTACGGGACAGGGGATCAGCCCCAGCATTTT. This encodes CASSYGTGDQPQHF.

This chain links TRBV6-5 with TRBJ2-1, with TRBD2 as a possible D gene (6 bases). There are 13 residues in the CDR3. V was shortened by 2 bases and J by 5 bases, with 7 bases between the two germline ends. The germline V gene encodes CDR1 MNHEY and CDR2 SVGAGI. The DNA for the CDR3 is TGTGCCAGCAGTTACGGCGGGGACAATGAGCAGTTCTTC. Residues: CASSYGGDNEQFF.

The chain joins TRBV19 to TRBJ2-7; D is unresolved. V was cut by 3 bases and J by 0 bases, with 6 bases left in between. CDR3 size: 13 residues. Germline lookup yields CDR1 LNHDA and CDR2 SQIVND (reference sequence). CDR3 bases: TGTGCCAGTAGTATGGCACACTCCTACGAGCAGTACTTC. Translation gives CASSMAHSYEQYF.

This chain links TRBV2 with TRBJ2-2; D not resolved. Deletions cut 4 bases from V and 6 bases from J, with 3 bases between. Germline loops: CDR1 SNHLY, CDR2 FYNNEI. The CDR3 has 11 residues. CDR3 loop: CASSVAGELFF. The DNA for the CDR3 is TGTGCCAGCAGTGTAGCCGGGGAGCTGTTTTTT.

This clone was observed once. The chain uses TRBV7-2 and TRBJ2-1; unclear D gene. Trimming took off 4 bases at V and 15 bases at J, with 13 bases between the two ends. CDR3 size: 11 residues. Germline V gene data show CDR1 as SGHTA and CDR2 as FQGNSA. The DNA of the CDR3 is TGTGCCAGCAGCTCCTTTGGCGGTTTGTTCTTC. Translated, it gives CASSSFGGLFF.

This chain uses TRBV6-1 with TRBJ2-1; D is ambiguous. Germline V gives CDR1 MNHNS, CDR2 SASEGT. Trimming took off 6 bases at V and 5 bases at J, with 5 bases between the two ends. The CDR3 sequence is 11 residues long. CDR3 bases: TGTGCCAGCAGACTTAACAATGAGCAGTTCTTC. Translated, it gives CASRLNNEQFF.

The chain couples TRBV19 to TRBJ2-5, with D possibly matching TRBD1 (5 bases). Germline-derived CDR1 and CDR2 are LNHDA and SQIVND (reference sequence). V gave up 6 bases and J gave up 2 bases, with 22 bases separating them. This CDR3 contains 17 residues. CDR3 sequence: CASRPVGWGGRQETQYF. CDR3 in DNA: TGTGCCAGTAGGCCGGTTGGATGGGGCGGACGTCAAGAGACCCAGTACTTC. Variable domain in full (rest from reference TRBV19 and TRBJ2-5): DGGITQSPKYLFRKEGQNVTLSCEQNLNHDAMYWYRQDPGQGLRLIYYSQIVNDFQKGDIAEGYSVSREKKESFPLTVTSAQKNPTAFYLCASRPVGWGGRQETQYFGPGTRLLVL.

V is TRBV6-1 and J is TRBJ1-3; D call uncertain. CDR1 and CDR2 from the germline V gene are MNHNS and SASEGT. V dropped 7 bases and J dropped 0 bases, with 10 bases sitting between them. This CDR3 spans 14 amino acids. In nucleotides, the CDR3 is TGTGCCAGCACAATGAGGGACTCTGGAAACACCATATATTTT. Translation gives CASTMRDSGNTIYF.

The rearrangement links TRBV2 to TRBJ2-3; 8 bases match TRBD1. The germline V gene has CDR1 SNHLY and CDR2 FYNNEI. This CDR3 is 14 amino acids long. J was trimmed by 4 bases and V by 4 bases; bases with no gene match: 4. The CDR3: CASSGRGRADTQYF. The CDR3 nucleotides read TGTGCCAGCAGTGGCAGGGGGCGTGCAGATACGCAGTATTTT.

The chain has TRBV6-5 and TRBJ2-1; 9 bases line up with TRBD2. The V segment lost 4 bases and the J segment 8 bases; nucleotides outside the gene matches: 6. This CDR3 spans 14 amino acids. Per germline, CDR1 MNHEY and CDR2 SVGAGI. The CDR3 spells CASSLSGGIDEQFF. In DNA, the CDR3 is TGTGCCAGCAGTTTAAGCGGGGGGATAGATGAGCAGTTCTTC.

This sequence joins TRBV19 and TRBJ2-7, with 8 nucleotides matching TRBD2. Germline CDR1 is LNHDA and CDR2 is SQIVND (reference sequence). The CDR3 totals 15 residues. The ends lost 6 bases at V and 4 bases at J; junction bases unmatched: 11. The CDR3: CASSNTGTSRYEQYF. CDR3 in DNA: TGTGCCAGTAGCAATACCGGGACTAGTAGGTACGAGCAGTACTTC.